The 12 T cell receptor beta chains below all came from one sample that was sequenced in a study of shared clonotypes between healthy human individuals (dated by TCRdb to 2018 to 2020). Libraries came from the immunoSEQ multiplex PCR assay. TCRdb holds this immuneACCESS table with in-frame rearrangements only. Some clones are missing; in checked studies, unresolved V genes explain under half, and the rest has no known cause. The sample table shows a few million clones, and approximately 92% are seen once. Approximately 1.7% of the sample is held by the ten biggest clonotypes. CD8 naive samples consisted of CD45RO-negative cells that were positively selected for CCR7, yielding a CD45RA+CCR7+ population without TemRA cells. The material sequenced was naive CD8+ T cells from PBMCs. The cell subset or site label of this sample denotes: CD45RA+CCR7+. The receptors stem from a man younger than 35 in good health. Some clones in this sample may be carry-over from other donors' samples.

This clone showed up just once. A junction end diverges from the germline sequence, so it may reflect a read error. The chain carries TRBV10-1 and TRBJ2-2, with D unclear. CDR3 length: 14 residues. Germline V CDR1 and CDR2: WNHNN, SYGVQD (reference sequence). CDR3: CASREYTDTGELFF. The CDR3 bases are TGCGCCAGCAGAGAGTACACGGACACCGGGGAGCTGTTTTTT.

J is TRBJ2-5 and V is TRBV2, with 7 nucleotides matching TRBD1. Trimming removed 2 bases from V and 2 bases from J; junction bases left unmatched: 17. The germline CDR1 and CDR2 sequences are SNHLY and FYNNEI. CDR3 length equals 19 residues. The CDR3 DNA follows: TGTGCCAGCAGTGAAAACCCTCGCCGGACAGGAGCAAATCAAGAGACCCAGTACTTC. Its translation is CASSENPRRTGANQETQYF.

This sequence joins TRBV2 and TRBJ2-7; D not resolved. This CDR3 contains 13 residues. From germline, CDR1 is SNHLY and CDR2 FYNNEI. V was cut by 4 bases and J by 0 bases, with 7 bases left in between. CDR3 loop: CASSGRLSYEQYF. The CDR3, as DNA: TGTGCCAGCAGTGGCAGACTCTCCTACGAGCAGTACTTC. The full variable domain, completed using reference TRBV2 and TRBJ2-7, is EPEVTQTPSHQVTQMGQEVILRCVPISNHLYFYWYRQILGQKVEFLVSFYNNEISEKSEIFDDQFSVERPDGSNFTLKIRSTKLEDSAMYFCASSGRLSYEQYFGPGTRLTVT.

V usage is TRBV9 and J usage is TRBJ2-1; D may be TRBD1 (5 bases). V lost 0 bases, J lost 9 bases, and 10 bases lay in between. CDR1 and CDR2 (germline): SGDLS, YYNGEE. The CDR3 runs 13 residues. The CDR3 here is CASSVEWGPEQFF. The DNA for the CDR3 is TGTGCCAGCAGCGTAGAATGGGGCCCTGAGCAGTTCTTC. The whole variable domain, filled in from reference TRBV9 and TRBJ2-1, reads DSGVTQTPKHLITATGQRVTLRCSPRSGDLSVYWYQQSLDQGLQFLIQYYNGEERAKGNILERFSAQQFPDLHSELNLSSLELGDSALYFCASSVEWGPEQFFGPGTRLTVL.

The V gene is TRBV30, the J gene TRBJ2-7, with D tentatively TRBD2 (5 bases). V was trimmed by 2 bases and J by 2 bases, leaving 22 bases between them. CDR1 is GTSNPN and CDR2 is SVGIG in the germline V gene (reference sequence). The CDR3 has 17 residues. CDR3 nucleotides: TGTGCCTGGAGTCCCTTCCCGGATAATAGCGAGACCTACGAGCAGTACTTC. Its translation: CAWSPFPDNSETYEQYF.

The chain joins TRBV7-6 to TRBJ2-5, with D perhaps TRBD2 (6 bases). The ends were cut back, 1 base at V and 5 bases at J, with 8 bases in the middle. There are 13 residues in the CDR3. CDR1 SGHVS and CDR2 FNYEAQ come from the germline V gene. The CDR3 reads CASSLGGGETQYF. CDR3 DNA: TGTGCCAGCAGCTTAGGTGGGGGGGAGACCCAGTACTTC.

The V call is TRBV7-3, the J call TRBJ1-1; 10 bases are shared with TRBD1. The CDR3 is 15 amino acids. Germline V gene lookup returns CDR1 SGHTA and CDR2 FQGTGA. The V and J ends lost 5 bases and 3 bases, in that order; junction bases with no gene match: 6. CDR3 nucleotide sequence: TGTGCCAGCAGCCAGAGCGGACAGGGGGACACTGAAGCTTTCTTT. It translates to CASSQSGQGDTEAFF.

This clone has only one observation. The chain combines TRBV27 with TRBJ2-2; 8 nucleotides line up with TRBD2. The V gene end was trimmed by 6 bases and the J gene end by 7 bases; junction bases not matched to a gene: 7. In germline, CDR1 is MNHEY, CDR2 SMNVEV (reference sequence). This CDR3 contains 14 residues. This CDR3 is CASSPRAGVGELFF. The CDR3 region has the DNA TGTGCCAGCAGCCCTAGAGCGGGAGTCGGGGAGCTGTTTTTT.

This clone was observed once. The same CDR3 arises from other DNA sequences in this sample as well. The chain employs TRBV12-5 and TRBJ2-2; no reliable D call. V was clipped by 3 bases and J by 7 bases, with 3 bases between them. The length of the CDR3 is 11 residues. CDR1 and CDR2 (germline): LGHNT, FRNRAP. The CDR3 DNA is TGTGCTAGTGGTTTTGGCGGGGAGCTGTTTTTT. As protein: CASGFGGELFF. The full variable domain, with the rest looked up from reference TRBV12-5 and TRBJ2-2, is DARVTQTPRHKVTEMGQEVTMRCQPILGHNTVFWYRQTMMQGLELLAYFRNRAPLDDSGMPKDRFSAEMPDATLATLKIQPSEPRDSAVYFCASGFGGELFFGEGSRLTVL.

The rearrangement links TRBV7-3 to TRBJ1-2; TRBD1 is a possible D gene (5 bases). Per the germline V gene, CDR1 is SGHTA and CDR2 is FQGTGA. The CDR3 sequence is 14 residues long. V lost 4 bases and J lost 4, with 13 bases in between. CDR3: CASSSSGTTYGYTF. As DNA, the CDR3 is TGTGCCAGCAGCTCCTCAGGGACCACCTATGGCTACACCTTC.

Turning to this clone: The same CDR3 also results from other DNA sequences found in this sample. The chain has TRBV28 and TRBJ2-1, with D perhaps TRBD2 (5 bases). The CDR3 covers 13 residues. V was shortened by 6 bases and J by 2 bases, with 8 bases between the two germline ends. Looked up from germline, CDR1 is MDHEN and CDR2 is SYDVKM. The chain's CDR3 is CASSSGTYNEQFF. The CDR3 coding sequence is TGTGCCAGCAGCTCGGGGACCTACAATGAGCAGTTCTTC.

The rearrangement uses TRBV7-3 and TRBJ2-1, with D possibly TRBD2 on 5 matching bases. Trimming took off 5 bases at V and 0 bases at J, with 14 bases between the two ends. The CDR3 consists of 16 residues. CDR1 is SGHTA and CDR2 is FQGTGA in the germline V gene. In nucleotides, the CDR3 is TGTGCCAGCAGCCAATTAGCGTTTAGCTCCTACAATGAGCAGTTCTTC. Translating it yields CASSQLAFSSYNEQFF.